The 23 T cell receptor beta chains reported below all come from one sample, sequenced in a study of blood T cell repertoires in COVID-19. Assay: immunoSEQ multiplex PCR; the TCRdb copy retains only in-frame clones and omits some. This sample has under 250,000 clones, with 75% to 85% found just once. The sequencing input was peripheral blood. The source of these receptors is a man aged 45-65 years with active or convalescent COVID-19.

This clone appeared once. V is TRBV13 and J is TRBJ2-1, with D perhaps TRBD2 (6 bases). Germline CDR1 PRHDT, CDR2 FYEKMQ (reference sequence). The CDR3 spans 16 residues. V shed 5 bases and J shed 4 bases, with 18 bases lying between them. CDR3 loop: CASSGVVEGYYNEQFF. Here the CDR3 DNA reads TGTGCCAGCAGCGGGGTAGTGGAGGGCTATTACAATGAGCAGTTCTTC.

The chain recombines TRBV18 with TRBJ2-2; D call uncertain. The CDR3 is 13 amino acids. V lost 2 bases to trimming and J lost 8 bases, with 9 bases between them. CDR1 is KGHSH and CDR2 is LQKENI in the germline V gene. CDR3 coding DNA: TGTGCCAGCTCACCATTCCCCCTTGGGGAGCTGTTTTTT. Translated, it gives CASSPFPLGELFF.

CDR3 loop: CAISEIGGSGVGNSPLHF. The CDR3 DNA reads TGTGCCATCAGTGAGATTGGGGGGTCCGGGGTTGGTAATTCACCCCTCCACTTT. The chain couples TRBV10-3 to TRBJ1-6; possibly TRBD1 for D (5 bases). The V gene lost 2 bases and the J gene lost 6 bases, with 20 bases spanning the gap. This CDR3 comprises 18 residues. In germline, CDR1 is ENHRY, CDR2 SYGVKD.

The chain combines TRBV6-2 or TRBV6-3 with TRBJ2-1; 11 bases align to TRBD2. This CDR3 comprises 17 residues. Germline V gene sequence: CDR1 MNHEY, CDR2 SVGEGT. Trimming took 5 bases from V and 0 from J; bases not matched to a gene: 6. The CDR3 region has the DNA TGTGCCAGCAGTCGCACCCTAGCGGGAGGCTCCTACAATGAGCAGTTCTTC. Translating it yields CASSRTLAGGSYNEQFF.

This CDR3 is CASTYYGGGTEAFF. CDR3 DNA: TGTGCCAGCACCTACTACGGGGGGGGCACTGAAGCTTTCTTT. V gene TRBV2 combines with J gene TRBJ1-1, with D possibly matching TRBD1 (5 bases). The V gene lost 7 bases and the J gene lost 4 bases, with 16 bases spanning the gap. Germline CDR1 reads SNHLY; CDR2 reads FYNNEI. This CDR3 contains 14 residues. Variable domain in full (rest from reference TRBV2 and TRBJ1-1): EPEVTQTPSHQVTQMGQEVILRCVPISNHLYFYWYRQILGQKVEFLVSFYNNEISEKSEIFDDQFSVERPDGSNFTLKIRSTKLEDSAMYFCASTYYGGGTEAFFGQGTRLTVV.

This rearrangement joins TRBV7-2 to TRBJ2-1; 12 bases line up with TRBD2. Germline V gene data show CDR1 as SGHTA and CDR2 as FQGNSA. The CDR3 spans 14 residues. V was clipped by 6 bases and J by 9 bases; unmatched bases: 6. For the CDR3, the DNA is TGTGCCAGCAGGCTAGCGGGAGGGCCTGGTGAGCAGTTCTTC. Amino acid sequence: CASRLAGGPGEQFF.

The gene calls are TRBV5-4 and TRBJ2-5; TRBD2 might be the D (7 bases). The length of the CDR3 is 16 residues. Trimming pared 4 bases from V and 5 bases from J, leaving 21 bases between. From germline, CDR1 is SGHNT and CDR2 YYREEE (reference sequence). CDR3 DNA: TGTGCCAGCAGCCCATCCGGGGGGCGTTGGGGTGAGACCCAGTACTTC. This codes for CASSPSGGRWGETQYF.

This chain uses TRBV5-1 with TRBJ2-7, with D perhaps matching TRBD2 (6 bases). CDR1 SGHRS and CDR2 YFSETQ come from the germline V gene. The CDR3 loop spans 14 amino acids. Trimming stripped 4 bases from V and 7 bases from J, with 18 bases between. The CDR3 nucleotides read TGCGCCAGCAGCCAGCGGCCCGGGAGTCTTGAGCAGTACTTC. This translates into CASSQRPGSLEQYF.

The chain recombines TRBV5-1 with TRBJ2-2, with D perhaps TRBD2 (5 bases). Germline V gives CDR1 SGHRS, CDR2 YFSETQ. The CDR3 spans 16 residues. V lost 1 base and J 1 base, leaving 11 bases between the germline ends. The CDR3 region has the DNA TGCGCCAGCAGCTTGAACTTAGGAGGGAACACCGGGGAGCTGTTTTTT. Protein product: CASSLNLGGNTGELFF.

A few counts support this clone. The chain employs TRBV5-1 and TRBJ2-5; 9 bases are shared with TRBD1. The J segment lost 2 bases and the V segment lost 2 bases, leaving 13 bases of the junction unmatched. CDR3 length equals 18 residues. Germline CDR1 is SGHRS and CDR2 is YFSETQ. In DNA, the CDR3 is TGCGCCAGCAGCTTAATCGGGACAGGGATGAGTGGACAAGAGACCCAGTACTTC. It translates to CASSLIGTGMSGQETQYF.

J is TRBJ2-1 and V is TRBV5-1, with TRBD1 matching over 7 bases. Trimming took 1 base from V and 2 from J; bases not matched to a gene: 6. Germline V gives CDR1 SGHRS, CDR2 YFSETQ. This CDR3 has 16 residues. This CDR3 is CASSLITTGPYNEQFF. In nucleotides, the CDR3 is TGCGCCAGCAGCTTGATAACGACAGGGCCCTACAATGAGCAGTTCTTC.

This chain connects TRBV15 to TRBJ2-7; the D gene is possibly TRBD2 (6 bases). From germline, CDR1 is LNHNV and CDR2 YYDKDF (reference sequence). The CDR3 sequence is 13 residues long. Trimming removed 0 bases at V and 4 bases at J, with 7 bases between. The CDR3 is CATSRDRGYEQYV. The CDR3 DNA is TGTGCCACCAGCAGAGATCGGGGGTACGAGCAGTACGTC.

V usage is TRBV2 and J usage is TRBJ1-2; D gene uncertain. Trimming shortened V by 5 bases and J by 10 bases, and 17 bases separated the two germline ends. The CDR3 sequence is 13 residues long. Germline assignment: CDR1 SNHLY and CDR2 FYNNEI. CDR3: CASSWTPDGDYTF. The CDR3 DNA sequence: TGTGCCAGCAGTTGGACGCCAGACGGGGACTACACCTTC.

The V and J genes are TRBV4-3 and TRBJ2-3, with 9 bases aligning to TRBD2. The germline gives CDR1 LGHNA, CDR2 YSLEER. V lost 3 bases, J lost 6 bases, and 10 bases stayed unmatched. The CDR3 spans 16 residues. The CDR3 protein is CASSQISGGRSDTQYF. The CDR3 region has the DNA TGCGCCAGCAGCCAGATTAGCGGGGGCCGGTCGGATACGCAGTATTTT.

The chain carries TRBV6-2 or TRBV6-3 and TRBJ1-5, with D possibly matching TRBD1 (6 bases). The V gene's germline CDR1 is MNHEY and CDR2 SVGEGT. The CDR3 consists of 16 residues. The V end lost 11 bases, the J end lost 2 bases, and 22 bases lay between the germline ends. DNA for the CDR3: TGTGCCTGCTGTTTCGCAGGGGTCCATGGCAATCAGCCCCAGCATTTT. Translation gives CACCFAGVHGNQPQHF.

The CDR3 reads CASSLVTGGFETQYF. CDR3 nucleotide sequence: TGTGCCAGCAGCTTAGTGACAGGGGGGTTCGAGACCCAGTACTTC. The chain employs TRBV7-7 and TRBJ2-5; 9 bases match TRBD1. Germline trimming cut 1 base from V and 5 bases from J; bases unmatched to any gene: 5. The CDR3 covers 15 residues. In germline, CDR1 is SSHAT, CDR2 FNYEAQ (reference sequence).

J is TRBJ2-5 and V is TRBV3-1 (or the pseudogene TRBV3-2), with D tentatively TRBD2 (7 bases). This CDR3 spans 16 amino acids. Trimming took 4 bases from V and 2 from J, leaving 17 bases between them. Germline CDR1 reads LGHDT; CDR2 reads YNNKEL (reference sequence). DNA of the CDR3: TGTGCCAGCAGCCCCCGGGCGGGGGCAACTCAAGAGACCCAGTACTTC. It is translated as CASSPRAGATQETQYF.

This clone was counted a few times. This CDR3 is CASNRDRGSPLHF. The CDR3 region has the DNA TGTGCCAGCAACAGGGACAGGGGCTCACCCCTCCACTTT. The J gene is TRBJ1-6, the V gene TRBV6-5, with 10 bases aligning to TRBD1. V lost 7 bases and J lost 10; bases outside the gene matches: 4. Germline CDR1 is MNHEY and CDR2 is SVGAGI. This CDR3 spans 13 amino acids.

At least ten counts were recorded for this clone. The rearrangement uses TRBV2 and TRBJ2-2; D might be TRBD2 (6 bases). The CDR3 totals 12 residues. Per germline, CDR1 SNHLY and CDR2 FYNNEI. V was cut by 9 bases and J by 10 bases, with 15 bases left in between. CDR3 loop: CARTFGGVELFF. The CDR3 DNA follows: TGTGCCAGGACCTTTGGCGGGGTGGAGCTGTTTTTT.

J is TRBJ1-5 and V is TRBV7-2; D unresolved. CDR1 and CDR2 from the germline V gene are SGHTA and FQGNSA. V shed 1 base and J shed 13 bases, with 8 bases lying between them. The CDR3 sequence is 11 residues long. DNA of the CDR3: TGTGCCAGCAGCTTAGGTGGCCCACAGCATTTT. Translated, it gives CASSLGGPQHF.

The chain joins TRBV4-2 to TRBJ2-1; 8 bases are a match to TRBD2. Germline V gene sequence: CDR1 LGHNA, CDR2 YNFKEQ. V lost 1 base to trimming and J lost 6 bases; unmatched junction nucleotides: 8. CDR3 length equals 16 residues. The CDR3 sequence is CASSQGTGGAVNEQFF. The CDR3 DNA reads TGTGCCAGCAGCCAAGGAACCGGGGGGGCGGTCAATGAGCAGTTCTTC.

The V call is TRBV6-2 or TRBV6-3, the J call TRBJ2-3; D ambiguous. V was clipped by 6 bases and J by 0 bases, with 13 bases between them. CDR3 size: 15 residues. Looked up from germline, CDR1 is MNHEY and CDR2 is SVGEGT. The CDR3 DNA reads TGTGCCAGCAGCCCGACTGGAGTGAGCACAGATACGCAGTATTTT. The encoded protein is CASSPTGVSTDTQYF.

The V and J genes are TRBV7-2 and TRBJ2-3; TRBD2 might be the D (5 bases). CDR1 and CDR2 (germline): SGHTA, FQGNSA. The V gene lost 1 base and the J gene lost 5 bases, with 10 bases spanning the gap. The CDR3 has 14 amino acids. The CDR3 coding sequence is TGTGCCAGCAGCTTAGTGGACTCTGTAGATACGCAGTATTTT. This translates into CASSLVDSVDTQYF.